These 23 T cell receptor beta chains were sequenced from one sample in a study of blood T cell repertoires in COVID-19 (dated by TCRdb to the early 2020s). The protocol used for the library was the immunoSEQ multiplex PCR assay. The table comes from immuneACCESS by way of TCRdb, which keeps in-frame sequences with V and J called. Part of the clones is missing from these tables; in studies checked, under half for an unresolved V gene and the rest for unknown reasons. The sample table records 250,000 to 350,000 clones; around four fifths of these occur just once. Around 4% of the sample belongs to the ten largest clones. Sequenced input: peripheral blood. Receptors originate from a woman aged 45 to 65 with active or convalescent COVID-19.

The rearrangement uses TRBV2 and TRBJ2-5, with TRBD2 matching 9 bases. With V trimmed by 4 bases and J by 3 bases, 3 bases remained unmatched. Looked up from germline, CDR1 is SNHLY and CDR2 is FYNNEI. This CDR3 comprises 14 residues. This CDR3 reads CASSGREGKETQYF. CDR3 coding DNA: TGTGCCAGCAGTGGGCGGGAGGGGAAAGAGACCCAGTACTTC.

J is TRBJ1-1 and V is TRBV28; tentatively, D is TRBD1 (5 bases). Trimming shortened V by 6 bases and J by 4 bases, and 18 bases separated the two germline ends. The CDR3 runs to 15 residues. Germline V CDR1 and CDR2: MDHEN, SYDVKM. The CDR3 reads CASRGTRGGGTEAFF. In DNA form, the CDR3 reads TGTGCCAGCAGGGGGACGCGCGGGGGTGGCACTGAAGCTTTCTTT.

The chain recombines TRBV2 with TRBJ2-1, with no clear D. CDR3 length equals 12 residues. Deletions cut 6 bases from V and 2 bases from J, with 5 bases between. Germline CDR1 SNHLY, CDR2 FYNNEI. The CDR3 spells CASSRAYNEQFF. For the CDR3, the DNA is TGTGCCAGCAGCCGAGCCTACAATGAGCAGTTCTTC.

The gene calls are TRBV12-3 or TRBV12-4 and TRBJ2-3; 9 nucleotides line up with TRBD2. This CDR3 comprises 13 residues. V dropped 6 bases and J dropped 6; count of bases not matched to a gene: 4. The CDR3 sequence is CASSPGLADTQYF. CDR3 nucleotides: TGTGCCAGCAGCCCCGGACTAGCGGATACGCAGTATTTT.

V gene TRBV4-2 combines with J gene TRBJ2-1; 16 positions agree with TRBD2. V gave up 1 base and J gave up 7 bases; unmatched junction bases: 7. Germline CDR1 and CDR2: LGHNA and YNFKEQ. The CDR3 spans 18 residues. CDR3 in amino acids: CASSQGRGTSGRENEQFF. The CDR3, as DNA: TGTGCCAGCAGCCAAGGTCGCGGGACTAGCGGGAGGGAGAATGAGCAGTTCTTC.

The genes are TRBV2 and TRBJ1-2, with a tentative D call TRBD1 (5 bases). Trimming took 4 bases from V and 5 from J, leaving 14 bases between them. The germline gives CDR1 SNHLY, CDR2 FYNNEI. This CDR3 is built from 14 residues. This CDR3 is CASSAIRDSYGYTF. The CDR3 coding sequence is TGTGCCAGCAGTGCGATCCGGGACTCATATGGCTACACCTTC.

Notes on this clone: One end of the junction does not line up with germline, which may come from a read error. This chain links TRBV9 with TRBJ1-2, with 7 nucleotides matching TRBD1. The CDR3 length is 11 residues. CDR1 SGDLS and CDR2 YYNGEE come from the germline V gene. The CDR3 DNA reads TGTGCCCGCAGCGGCAGGGGGGGCTACACCTTC. Protein: CARSGRGGYTF.

The chain links TRBV7-9 to TRBJ2-1; the D is unclear. CDR3 length: 14 amino acids. V gave up 0 bases and J gave up 4 bases, with 7 bases separating them. Germline CDR1 SEHNR, CDR2 FQNEAQ (reference sequence). Here the CDR3 DNA reads TGTGCCAGCAGCTTAGCCACCAGTTACAATGAGCAGTTCTTC. It encodes CASSLATSYNEQFF. Filled out from reference TRBV7-9 and TRBJ2-1, the complete variable domain reads DTGVSQNPRHKITKRGQNVTFRCDPISEHNRLYWYRQTLGQGPEFLTYFQNEAQLEKSRLLSDRFSAERPKGSFSTLEIQRTEQGDSAMYLCASSLATSYNEQFFGPGTRLTVL.

The CDR3: CASSVDRSPDTQYF. The CDR3 DNA sequence: TGTGCCAGCAGCGTAGACAGGTCCCCAGATACGCAGTATTTT. The chain joins TRBV9 to TRBJ2-3; D possibly corresponds to TRBD1 (5 bases). Germline V gene lookup returns CDR1 SGDLS and CDR2 YYNGEE. Trimming stripped 0 bases from V and 4 bases from J, with 9 bases between. The CDR3 has 14 residues.

CDR3 region: CASSRRGQGDKLFF. The CDR3, as DNA: TGTGCCAGCAGCCGCCGGGGACAGGGAGACAAACTGTTTTTT. This rearrangement joins TRBV27 to TRBJ1-4, with 9 bases matching TRBD1. This CDR3 is built from 14 residues. The junction had 10 bases not matched to a gene; V was cut back by 6 bases and J by 11 bases. Germline V gives CDR1 MNHEY, CDR2 SMNVEV (reference sequence).

The chain links TRBV21-1 to TRBJ2-2; the DNA was not compared with TRBD2, the D call given in the table. TRBV21-1 is listed as a pseudogene. The CDR3 sequence is 16 residues long. The CDR3 DNA reads TGTGCCAGCAAGCCCCTAGCGGGAGCGCAGTTCGGGGAGCTGTTTTTT. Translated, it gives CASKPLAGAQFGELFF.

The rearrangement links TRBV24-1 to TRBJ2-5; D perhaps matches TRBD1 (6 bases). Trimming removed 3 bases from V and 0 bases from J, with 10 bases in between. The CDR3 is made up of 15 amino acids. CDR1 is KGHDR and CDR2 is SFDVKD in the germline V gene. This CDR3 is CATSDLTGYQETQYF. The CDR3 nucleotides are TGTGCCACCAGTGATCTCACAGGGTACCAAGAGACCCAGTACTTC.

The CDR3 protein is CASSLRTSPLHF. The CDR3 DNA follows: TGTGCCAGCAGTTTGAGAACTTCACCCCTCCACTTT. This chain links TRBV6-5 with TRBJ1-6; no firm D call. Trimming cost V 4 bases and J 9 bases, with 7 bases left between them. Germline V CDR1 and CDR2: MNHEY, SVGAGI. The CDR3 is made up of 12 amino acids.

This clone has more than one count but fewer than ten. V usage is TRBV12-3 or TRBV12-4 and J usage is TRBJ1-2; D is perhaps TRBD1 (6 bases). The CDR3 length is 11 residues. V lost 7 bases, J lost 8 bases, and 11 bases lay in between. CDR3 sequence reads: CASTRGYGYTF. CDR3 sequence (DNA): TGTGCCAGCACCAGGGGCTACGGCTACACCTTC.

This chain connects TRBV5-5 to TRBJ2-2; TRBD1 aligns across 9 bases. The CDR3 spans 17 residues. The junction had 14 bases not matched to a gene; V was cut back by 4 bases and J by 7 bases. Germline V gives CDR1 SGHKS, CDR2 YYEKEE (reference sequence). CDR3 in DNA: TGTGCCAGCAGCACTCGTCCGGGACAGGGAGTCGGCGGGGAGCTGTTTTTT. It codes for CASSTRPGQGVGGELFF. The full variable domain, its missing parts supplied by reference TRBV5-5 and TRBJ2-2, is DAGVTQSPTHLIKTRGQQVTLRCSPISGHKSVSWYQQVLGQGPQFIFQYYEKEERGRGNFPDRFSARQFPNYSSELNVNALLLGDSALYLCASSTRPGQGVGGELFFGEGSRLTVL.

This chain joins TRBV5-4 and TRBJ2-7; possible D gene TRBD1, 6 bases. The V end was cut by 4 bases, the J end by 2 bases, with 19 bases between. Germline loops: CDR1 SGHNT, CDR2 YYREEE (reference sequence). The CDR3 spans 16 residues. Here the CDR3 DNA reads TGTGCCAGCAGCCACAGGGCAGAGAAGTTCCCCTACGAGCAGTACTTC. Amino acid sequence: CASSHRAEKFPYEQYF.

This rearrangement joins TRBV27 to TRBJ1-1, with D uncertain. V lost 3 bases to trimming and J lost 2 bases, with 13 bases between them. This CDR3 spans 15 amino acids. The germline V gene has CDR1 MNHEY and CDR2 SMNVEV (reference sequence). This chain's CDR3 is CASSFQWRENTEAFF. The CDR3 DNA sequence: TGTGCCAGCAGTTTTCAATGGAGAGAAAACACTGAAGCTTTCTTT.

V is TRBV2 and J is TRBJ2-7, with D maybe TRBD2 (6 bases). In germline, CDR1 is SNHLY, CDR2 FYNNEI. V lost 2 bases and J lost 2, with 16 bases in between. This CDR3 comprises 16 residues. This CDR3 reads CASSEPGSGRAYEQYF. As DNA, the CDR3 is TGTGCCAGCAGTGAACCGGGGAGCGGGCGTGCCTACGAGCAGTACTTC.

The CDR3 DNA sequence: TGCGCCAGCAGCTTGGAGGGGCCCGAAGCTTTCTTT. The encoded protein is CASSLEGPEAFF. V is TRBV5-1 and J is TRBJ1-1, with a possible D match to TRBD1 (5 bases). CDR1 SGHRS and CDR2 YFSETQ come from the germline V gene. The length of the CDR3 is 12 residues. Trimming took off 0 bases at V and 8 bases at J, with 8 bases between the two ends.

The chain joins TRBV6-5 to TRBJ1-1; possibly TRBD1 for D (5 bases). Trimming stripped 7 bases from V and 0 bases from J, with 9 bases between. Germline CDR1 MNHEY, CDR2 SVGAGI. The CDR3 is made up of 13 amino acids. CDR3 residues: CASKWGVNTEAFF. The CDR3 nucleotides read TGTGCCAGCAAGTGGGGGGTGAACACTGAAGCTTTCTTT.

The CDR3 reads CATSTGMGNTGELFF. CDR3 nucleotides: TGTGCCACCAGCACAGGCATGGGGAACACCGGGGAGCTGTTTTTT. J is TRBJ2-2 and V is TRBV10-3; D might be TRBD1 (5 bases). Germline lookup yields CDR1 ENHRY and CDR2 SYGVKD. This CDR3 region has 15 residues. V shed 10 bases and J shed 1 base, with 16 bases lying between them.

The chain is built from TRBV3-1 (or the pseudogene TRBV3-2) and TRBJ1-3, with D maybe TRBD1 (5 bases). The CDR3 consists of 17 residues. The germline CDR1 and CDR2 sequences are LGHDT and YNNKEL (reference sequence). V lost 4 bases, J lost 0 bases, and 16 bases lay in between. The DNA for the CDR3 is TGTGCCAGCAGCCCCCCGAGGAGGGGAAGCTCTGGAAACACCATATATTTT. Its translation: CASSPPRRGSSGNTIYF.

The table lists this clone with a few counts. CDR3 residues: CASSPGGYNSPLHF. As DNA, the CDR3 is TGTGCCAGCAGCCCAGGGGGTTATAATTCACCCCTCCACTTT. V gene TRBV27 combines with J gene TRBJ1-6; 7 bases are a match to TRBD1. The CDR3 contains 14 residues. Trimming removed 6 bases from V and 4 bases from J; junction bases left unmatched: 3. The germline V gene has CDR1 MNHEY and CDR2 SMNVEV (reference sequence).